The T cell receptor (beta chain) described here comes from a study of blood T cell repertoires in COVID-19. Looking at the study overall: Sites across the United States, Italy and Spain contributed samples from acute and convalescent COVID-19. The cDNA or gDNA used as material had been derived from T cells, B-cell-depleted T cells, or PBMCs.

V dropped 2 bases and J dropped 3 bases, with 8 bases sitting between them. Germline V CDR1 and CDR2: SGHTA, FQGNSA. The CDR3 covers 15 residues. Sequencing was performed with immunoSEQ multiplex PCR; in TCRdb, only in-frame clones are kept and a portion is missing. This table holds 130,000 or so clones, 84% found once. The clonotype originates from a man between 60 and 75 years old with acute or convalescent COVID-19. The sample comprised peripheral blood. The rearrangement links TRBV7-2 to TRBJ2-6, with D possibly matching TRBD2 (6 bases). CDR3 amino acids: CASSLKAGGANVLTF. The CDR3 nucleotides are TGTGCCAGCAGCTTAAAAGCGGGTGGGGCCAACGTCCTGACTTTC. Filled out from reference TRBV7-2 and TRBJ2-6, the complete variable domain reads GAGVSQSPSNKVTEKGKDVELRCDPISGHTALYWYRQSLGQGLEFLIYFQGNSAPDKSGLPSDRFSAERTGGSVSTLTIQRTQQEDSAVYLCASSLKAGGANVLTFGAGSRLTVL.